The T cell receptor (beta chain) under discussion was sequenced for a study of CD8 T cells in Susac syndrome. The overall study: Clinically active disease was present in more than five of the sequenced Susac syndrome patients. Eight of these patients were in remission. When blood was collected, patients with Susac syndrome were therapy-naive, were taking corticosteroids, or were receiving intravenous immunoglobulin alone.

CD8+ and CD4+ T cells taken from blood had their TCR beta sequenced. It was with random hexamers that about 0.45 to 1 ug RNA was reverse transcribed. TCR beta CDR3 was amplified by immunoSEQ multiplex PCR. This amplification extended across 54 Vbeta and 13 Jbeta segments. TCRdb independently ran MiXCR on the immunoSEQ multiplex PCR reads; one entry per CDR3 protein. The sample has tens of thousands of distinct CDR3 sequences, roughly 94% seen once. The material sequenced was CD8+ T cells from PBMCs. This clonotype originated in a human donor with Susac syndrome.

The CDR3 is CASSIWTGDNEQFF. The CDR3 DNA reads TGTGCCAGTAGTATTTGGACAGGGGATAATGAGCAGTTCTTC. The V and J genes are TRBV19 and TRBJ2-1; TRBD1 matches at 9 bases. J was trimmed by 7 bases and V by 3 bases; bases with no gene match: 4. The CDR3 length is 14 residues. Germline CDR1 is LNHDA and CDR2 is SQIVND (reference sequence).